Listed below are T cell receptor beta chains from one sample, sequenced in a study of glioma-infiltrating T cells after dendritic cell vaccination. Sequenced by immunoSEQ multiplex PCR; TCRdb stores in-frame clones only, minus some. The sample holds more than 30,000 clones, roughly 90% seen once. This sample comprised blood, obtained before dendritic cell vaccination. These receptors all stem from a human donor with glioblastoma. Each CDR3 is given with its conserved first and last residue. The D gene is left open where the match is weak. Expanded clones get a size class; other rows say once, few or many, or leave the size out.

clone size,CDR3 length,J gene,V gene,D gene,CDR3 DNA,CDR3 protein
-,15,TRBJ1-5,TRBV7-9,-,TGTGCCAGCAGCTTATCAGGGGCCGGCAATCAGCCCCAGCATTTT,CASSLSGAGNQPQHF
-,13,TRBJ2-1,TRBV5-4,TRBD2,TGTGCCATCCAGGGGACTAGCCACAATGAGCAGTTCTTC,CAIQGTSHNEQFF
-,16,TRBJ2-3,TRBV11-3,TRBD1,TGTGCCAGCAGCCCAGGGACAGGGTGGCGCACAGATACGCAGTATTTT,CASSPGTGWRTDTQYF
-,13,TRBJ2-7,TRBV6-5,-,TGTGCCAGCAGTTACTTTGCGGGTCTCGAGCAGTACTTC,CASSYFAGLEQYF
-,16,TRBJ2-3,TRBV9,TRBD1,TGTGCCAGCAACCCTTCCGGGACAGGGGGCTCAGATACGCAGTATTTT,CASNPSGTGGSDTQYF
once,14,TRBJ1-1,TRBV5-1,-,TGCGCCAGCAGCCTTCAGGGGAAGGGGACTGAAGCTTTCTTT,CASSLQGKGTEAFF
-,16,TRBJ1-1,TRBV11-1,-,TGTGCCAGCAGCCGGCGAGCCAGGGTCTCAGGCACTGAAGCTTTCTTT,CASSRRARVSGTEAFF
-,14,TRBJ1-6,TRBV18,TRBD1,TGTGCCAGCTCTAGGGACAGATATAATTCACCCCTCCACTTT,CASSRDRYNSPLHF
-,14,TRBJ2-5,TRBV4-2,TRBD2,TGTGCCAGCAGCCAAAAAGCGGGGCAAGAGACCCAGTACTTC,CASSQKAGQETQYF
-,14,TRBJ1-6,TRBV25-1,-,TGTGCCAGCAGTGAATGGAGGGGTAATTCACCCCTCCACTTT,CASSEWRGNSPLHF
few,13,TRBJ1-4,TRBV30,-,TGTGCCTGGAGTGACAGGCCTAATGAAAAACTGTTTTTT,CAWSDRPNEKLFF
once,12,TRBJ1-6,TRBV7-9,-,TGTGCCAGCAGCCAACGAGGTCTGCTCCTCCACTTT,CASSQRGLLLHF
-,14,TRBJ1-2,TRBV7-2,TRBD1,TGTGCCAGCAGCCTGACAGGGGTAGACTATGGCTACACCTTC,CASSLTGVDYGYTF
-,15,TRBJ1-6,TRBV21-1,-,TGTGCCAGCAGCTGTCGACAGACTTATAATTCACCCCTCCACTTT,CASSCRQTYNSPLHF
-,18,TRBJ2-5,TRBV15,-,TGTGCCACCAGCAGAGATATCGGCGGCCGAACTCTGCTCGAGACCCAGTACTTC,CATSRDIGGRTLLETQYF
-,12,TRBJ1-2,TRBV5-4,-,TGTGCCAGCGGCTTGCCGGGTTATGGCTACACCTTC,CASGLPGYGYTF
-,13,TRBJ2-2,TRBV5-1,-,TGCGCCAGCTCCTCGGACGGGAACGGGGAGCTGTTTTTT,CASSSDGNGELFF
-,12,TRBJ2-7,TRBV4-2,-,TGTGCCAGCAGCCCATCCTCCTACGAGCAGTACTTC,CASSPSSYEQYF
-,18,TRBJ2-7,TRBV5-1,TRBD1,TGCGCCAGCAGCGTGGGACAGCTGGAATGGATTAGCTCCTACGAGCAGTACTTC,CASSVGQLEWISSYEQYF
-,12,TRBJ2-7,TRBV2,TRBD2,TGTGCCAGCGGGGGGGTCTCCTACGAGCAGTACTTC,CASGGVSYEQYF
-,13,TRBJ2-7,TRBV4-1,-,TGCGCCAGCAGCCTATCGGAGCCCTACGAGCAGTACTTC,CASSLSEPYEQYF
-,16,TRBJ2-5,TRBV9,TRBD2,TGTGCCAGCCGCCCAGGGAGGGTAGCGCTAGGGGAGACCCAGTACTTC,CASRPGRVALGETQYF
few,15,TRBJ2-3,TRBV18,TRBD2,TGTGCCAGCTCACGAGCGGGGGGGGGCACAGATACGCAGTATTTT,CASSRAGGGTDTQYF
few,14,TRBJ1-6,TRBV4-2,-,TGTGCCAGCAGCCAAGCAGGGTCGGATTCACCCCTCCACTTT,CASSQAGSDSPLHF
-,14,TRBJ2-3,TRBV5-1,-,TGCGCCAGCAGGCTTGGCGGGGCTGCAGATACGCAGTATTTT,CASRLGGAADTQYF
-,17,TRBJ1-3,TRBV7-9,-,TGTGCCAGCAGACCCGCGCGGCAGGGAGGCTCTGGAAACACCATATATTTT,CASRPARQGGSGNTIYF
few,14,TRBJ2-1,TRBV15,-,TGTGCCACCAGCGGGACACACTATTACAATGAGCAGTTCTTC,CATSGTHYYNEQFF
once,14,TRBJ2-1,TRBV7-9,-,TGTGCCAGCAGCTCACCGAGGCGAATGAATGAGCAGTTCTTC,CASSSPRRMNEQFF
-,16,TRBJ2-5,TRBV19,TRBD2,TGTGCCAGTAGTATAGGACCGACTAGCGGGGGACCGACCCAGTACTTC,CASSIGPTSGGPTQYF
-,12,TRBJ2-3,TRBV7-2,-,TGTGCCAGCAGCGCGCTTATGGATACGCAGTATTTT,CASSALMDTQYF
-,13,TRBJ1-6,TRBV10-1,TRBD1,TGCGCCAGCAGCAGACAGGGGGACTCACCCCTCCACTTT,CASSRQGDSPLHF
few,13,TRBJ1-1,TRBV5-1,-,TGCGCCAGCAGCTTGGAAGCGAACACTGAAGCTTTCTTT,CASSLEANTEAFF
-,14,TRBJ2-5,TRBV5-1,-,TGCGCCAGCAGCTTGGACCTTACTGGAGAGACCCAGTACTTC,CASSLDLTGETQYF
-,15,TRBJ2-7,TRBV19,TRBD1,TGTGCCAGTAGTATTTCCGGGACAGGGACCTACGAGCAGTACTTC,CASSISGTGTYEQYF
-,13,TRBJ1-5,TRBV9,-,TGTGCCAGCAGCGTTGGGGGGAGGCAGCCCCAGCATTTT,CASSVGGRQPQHF
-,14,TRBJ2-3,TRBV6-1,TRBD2,TGTGCCAGCAGTGATCGGACTAGTATAGATACGCAGTATTTT,CASSDRTSIDTQYF
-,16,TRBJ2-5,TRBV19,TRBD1,TGTGCCAGTAGTTTACGACAGGGGGCTAGGGAAGAGACCCAGTACTTC,CASSLRQGAREETQYF
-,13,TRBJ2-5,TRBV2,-,TGTGCCAGCATGGCGGGGGCTTCCGGGACCCAGTACTTC,CASMAGASGTQYF
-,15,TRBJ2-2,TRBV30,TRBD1,TGTGCCTGGGGAAGACAGGGGGGCGGCACCGGGGAGCTGTTTTTT,CAWGRQGGGTGELFF
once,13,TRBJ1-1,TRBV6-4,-,TGTGCCAGCAGTGAAATAGCGAACACTGAAGCTTTCTTT,CASSEIANTEAFF
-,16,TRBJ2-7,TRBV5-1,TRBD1,TGCGCCAGCAGCTTTTCCACGGGACAGGGCGAGAATAAGCAGTACTTC,CASSFSTGQGENKQYF
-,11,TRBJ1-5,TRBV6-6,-,TGTGCCAGCAGGAGGGATCAGCCCCAGCATTTT,CASRRDQPQHF
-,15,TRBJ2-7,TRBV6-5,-,TGTGCCAGCAGCTTGTCGAACCTCGGCTCCTACGAGCAGTACTTC,CASSLSNLGSYEQYF
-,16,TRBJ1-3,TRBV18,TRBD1,TGTGCCAGCTCAGCCACCGCGGACAGGGTCGGAAACACCATATATTTT,CASSATADRVGNTIYF
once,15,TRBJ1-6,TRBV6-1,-,TGTGCCAGCAGGGGAGGGAGCTCCTATAATTCACCCCTCCACTTT,CASRGGSSYNSPLHF
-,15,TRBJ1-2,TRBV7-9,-,TGTGCCAGCAGCGCAACAGAGAAGGCTAACTATGGCTACACCTTC,CASSATEKANYGYTF
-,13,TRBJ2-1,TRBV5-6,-,TGTGCCAGCAGCCCTGACAGGTTGGATGAGCAGTTCTTC,CASSPDRLDEQFF
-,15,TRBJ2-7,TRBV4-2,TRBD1,TGTGCTAGCAGCCAAGACAGGGGCCGAGTCGGCGAGCAGTACTTC,CASSQDRGRVGEQYF
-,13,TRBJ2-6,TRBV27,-,TGTGCCAGCAGTTCTGCGGGGGCCAACGTCCTGACTTTC,CASSSAGANVLTF
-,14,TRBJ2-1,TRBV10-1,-,TGCGCCAGCAGTGAGTCGCGGGGTTACAATGAGCAGTTCTTC,CASSESRGYNEQFF
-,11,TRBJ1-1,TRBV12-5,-,TGTGCTAGTGGTTTGGTACGGGAAGCTTTCTTT,CASGLVREAFF
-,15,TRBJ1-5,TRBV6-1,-,TGTGCCAGCAGGGCAACAGGGAATGGCAATCAGCCCCAGCATTTT,CASRATGNGNQPQHF
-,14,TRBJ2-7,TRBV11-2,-,TGTGCCAGCCGCCCTGACAGGACCTCCTACGAGCAGTACTTC,CASRPDRTSYEQYF
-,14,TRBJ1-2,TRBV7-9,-,TGTGCCAGCAGTGGCCGGGAGAGACTCTATGGCTACACCTTC,CASSGRERLYGYTF
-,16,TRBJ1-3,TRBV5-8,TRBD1,TGTGCCAGCAGCGTTGCCCCAGGGGGATCTGGAAACACCATATATTTT,CASSVAPGGSGNTIYF